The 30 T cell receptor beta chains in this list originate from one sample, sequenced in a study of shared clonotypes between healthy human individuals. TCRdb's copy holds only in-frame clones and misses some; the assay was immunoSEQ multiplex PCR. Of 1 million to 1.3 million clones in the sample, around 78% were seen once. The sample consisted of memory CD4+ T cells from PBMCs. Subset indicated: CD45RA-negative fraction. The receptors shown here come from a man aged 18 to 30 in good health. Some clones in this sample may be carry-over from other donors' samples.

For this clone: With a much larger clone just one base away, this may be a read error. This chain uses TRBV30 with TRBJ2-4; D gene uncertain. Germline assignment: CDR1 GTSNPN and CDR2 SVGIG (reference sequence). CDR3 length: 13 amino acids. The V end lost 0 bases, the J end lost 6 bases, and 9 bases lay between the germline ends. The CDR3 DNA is TGTGCCTGGAGTGTGGACGGGCGAAACATTCAGTACTTC. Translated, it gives CAWSVDGRNIQYF.

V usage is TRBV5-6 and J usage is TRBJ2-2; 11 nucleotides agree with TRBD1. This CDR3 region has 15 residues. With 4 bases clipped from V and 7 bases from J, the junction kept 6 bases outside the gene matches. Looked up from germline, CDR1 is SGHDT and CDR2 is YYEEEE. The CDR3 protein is CASSPRTGGSGELFF. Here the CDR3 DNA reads TGTGCCAGCAGCCCAAGGACAGGGGGCAGCGGGGAGCTGTTTTTT.

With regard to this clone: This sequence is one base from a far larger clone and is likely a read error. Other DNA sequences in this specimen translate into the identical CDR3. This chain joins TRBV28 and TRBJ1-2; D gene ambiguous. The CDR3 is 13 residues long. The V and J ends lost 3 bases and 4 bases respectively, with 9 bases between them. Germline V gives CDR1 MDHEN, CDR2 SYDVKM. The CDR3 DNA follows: TGTGCCAGCAGTTTGCCCACGGCCTATGGCTACACCTTC. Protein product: CASSLPTAYGYTF.

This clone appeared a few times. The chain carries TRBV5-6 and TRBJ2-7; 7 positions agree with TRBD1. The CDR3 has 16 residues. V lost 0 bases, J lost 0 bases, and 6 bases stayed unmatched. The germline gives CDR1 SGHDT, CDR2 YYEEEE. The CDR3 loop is CASSLEVGQASYEQYF. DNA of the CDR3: TGTGCCAGCAGCTTGGAGGTTGGACAGGCCTCCTACGAGCAGTACTTC.

CDR3 residues: CASTVRVRNQPQHF. In DNA, the CDR3 is TGTGCCAGTACGGTCAGGGTTCGCAATCAGCCCCAGCATTTT. The chain links TRBV19 to TRBJ1-5, with D perhaps TRBD1 (5 bases). V gave up 7 bases and J gave up 2 bases, with 12 bases separating them. Germline lookup yields CDR1 LNHDA and CDR2 SQIVND (reference sequence). The CDR3 has 14 amino acids. Supplemented by reference TRBV19 and TRBJ1-5, the full variable domain reads DGGITQSPKYLFRKEGQNVTLSCEQNLNHDAMYWYRQDPGQGLRLIYYSQIVNDFQKGDIAEGYSVSREKKESFPLTVTSAQKNPTAFYLCASTVRVRNQPQHFGDGTRLSIL.

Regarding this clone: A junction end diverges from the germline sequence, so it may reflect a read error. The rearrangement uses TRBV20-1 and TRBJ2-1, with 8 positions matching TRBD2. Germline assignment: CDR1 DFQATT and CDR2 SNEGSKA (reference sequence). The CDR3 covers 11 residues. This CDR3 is CSAESGTRRVF. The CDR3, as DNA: TGCAGTGCTGAATCCGGGACTAGGCGGGTCTTC.

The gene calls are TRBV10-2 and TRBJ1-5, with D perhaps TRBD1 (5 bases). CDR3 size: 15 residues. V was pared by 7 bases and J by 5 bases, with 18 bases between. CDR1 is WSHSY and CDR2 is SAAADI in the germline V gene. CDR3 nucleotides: TGCGCCAGCAATCCGGGACCCAGAGGGCATCAGCCCCAGCATTTT. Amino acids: CASNPGPRGHQPQHF.

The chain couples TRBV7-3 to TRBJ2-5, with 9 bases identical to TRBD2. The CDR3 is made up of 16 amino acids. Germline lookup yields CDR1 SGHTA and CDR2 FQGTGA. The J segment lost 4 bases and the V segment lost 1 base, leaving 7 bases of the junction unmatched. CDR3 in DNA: TGTGCCAGCAGCTTAAGTCGTGGCGGGAGGGGAGAGACCCAGTACTTC. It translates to CASSLSRGGRGETQYF.

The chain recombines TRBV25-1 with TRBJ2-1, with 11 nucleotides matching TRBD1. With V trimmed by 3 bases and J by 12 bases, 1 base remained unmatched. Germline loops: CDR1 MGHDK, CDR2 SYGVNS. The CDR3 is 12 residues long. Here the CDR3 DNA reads TGTGCCAGCAGTGAGGACAGGGGGCTGCAGTTCTTC. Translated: CASSEDRGLQFF.

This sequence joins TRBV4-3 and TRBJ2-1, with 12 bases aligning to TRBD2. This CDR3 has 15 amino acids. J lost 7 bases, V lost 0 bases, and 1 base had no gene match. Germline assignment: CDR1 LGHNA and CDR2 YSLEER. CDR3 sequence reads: CASSQDGTSGNEQFF. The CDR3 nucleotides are TGCGCCAGCAGCCAAGACGGGACTAGCGGGAATGAGCAGTTCTTC.

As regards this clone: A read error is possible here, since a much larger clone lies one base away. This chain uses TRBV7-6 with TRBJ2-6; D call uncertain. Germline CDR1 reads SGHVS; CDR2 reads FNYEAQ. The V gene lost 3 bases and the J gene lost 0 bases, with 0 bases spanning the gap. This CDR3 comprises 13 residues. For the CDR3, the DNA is TGTGCCAGCAGCTTCTCTGGGGCCAACGTCCTGACTTTC. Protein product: CASSFSGANVLTF. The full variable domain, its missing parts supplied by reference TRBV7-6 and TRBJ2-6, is GAGVSQSPRYKVTKRGQDVALRCDPISGHVSLYWYRQALGQGPEFLTYFNYEAQQDKSGLPNDRFSAERPEGSISTLTIQRTEQRDSAMYRCASSFSGANVLTFGAGSRLTVL.

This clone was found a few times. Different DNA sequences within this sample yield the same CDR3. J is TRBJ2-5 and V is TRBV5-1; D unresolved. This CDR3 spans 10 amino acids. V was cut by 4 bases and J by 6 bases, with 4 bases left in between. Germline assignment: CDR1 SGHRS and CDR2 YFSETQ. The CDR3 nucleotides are TGCGCCAGCAGCGGACAGACCCAGTACTTC. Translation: CASSGQTQYF.

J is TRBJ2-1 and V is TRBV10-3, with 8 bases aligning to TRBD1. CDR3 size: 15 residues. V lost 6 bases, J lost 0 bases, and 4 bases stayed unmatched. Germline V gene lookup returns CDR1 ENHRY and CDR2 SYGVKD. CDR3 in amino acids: CAIRGTGSSYNEQFF. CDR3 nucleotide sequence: TGTGCCATCAGGGGGACAGGCAGCTCCTACAATGAGCAGTTCTTC.

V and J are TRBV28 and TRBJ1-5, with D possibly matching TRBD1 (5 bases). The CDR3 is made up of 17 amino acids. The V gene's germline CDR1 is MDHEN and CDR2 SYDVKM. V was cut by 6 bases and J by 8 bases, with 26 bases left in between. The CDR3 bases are TGTGCCAGCAGACCCACACCGGGACGCCGAGGGTTAAAGCCCCAGCATTTT. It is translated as CASRPTPGRRGLKPQHF.

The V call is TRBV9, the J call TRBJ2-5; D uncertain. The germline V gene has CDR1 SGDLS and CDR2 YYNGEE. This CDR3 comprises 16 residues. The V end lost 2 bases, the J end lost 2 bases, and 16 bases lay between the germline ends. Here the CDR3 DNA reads TGTGCCAGCAGCGTCTCGGCCCAGGTGTGGCAAGAGACCCAGTACTTC. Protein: CASSVSAQVWQETQYF.

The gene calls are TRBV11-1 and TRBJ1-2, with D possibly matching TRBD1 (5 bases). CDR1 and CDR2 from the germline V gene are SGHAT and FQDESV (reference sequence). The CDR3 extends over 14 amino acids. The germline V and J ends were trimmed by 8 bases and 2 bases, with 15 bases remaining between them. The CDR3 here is CASADQGVNYGYTF. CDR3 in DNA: TGTGCCAGCGCTGATCAGGGAGTAAACTATGGCTACACCTTC.

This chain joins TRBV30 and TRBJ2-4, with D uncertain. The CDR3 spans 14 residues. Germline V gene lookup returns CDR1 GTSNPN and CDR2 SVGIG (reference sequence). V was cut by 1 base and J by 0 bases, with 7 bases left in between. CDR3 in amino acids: CAWSAHLAKNIQYF. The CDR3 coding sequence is TGTGCCTGGAGTGCACACTTAGCCAAAAACATTCAGTACTTC.

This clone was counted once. CDR3 in DNA: TGCGCCAGCAGCCGGGGGACAGGCGGGGCGCAGCCCCAGCATTTT. It yields the protein CASSRGTGGAQPQHF. The chain uses TRBV5-1 and TRBJ1-5; the match to TRBD1 covers 8 bases. Germline CDR1 reads SGHRS; CDR2 reads YFSETQ. V lost 4 bases, J lost 7 bases, and 10 bases stayed unmatched. There are 15 residues in the CDR3.

The CDR3 DNA sequence: TGCGCCAGCAGCCAACTAGCGGGAGGGGGGGCCCAAGAGACCCAGTACTTC. Translation gives CASSQLAGGGAQETQYF. This chain joins TRBV4-1 and TRBJ2-5; 12 bases fit TRBD2. This CDR3 has 17 residues. J gave up 1 base and V 2 bases, and 5 bases lay outside the gene matches. CDR1 MGHRA and CDR2 YSYEKL come from the germline V gene.

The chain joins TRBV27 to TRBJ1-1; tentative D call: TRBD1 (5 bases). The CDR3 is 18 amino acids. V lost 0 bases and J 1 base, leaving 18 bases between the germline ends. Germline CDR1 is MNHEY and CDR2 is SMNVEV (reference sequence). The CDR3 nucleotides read TGTGCCAGCAGTTTATCCCGGTTGTCGGGGGTAGGGAACACTGAAGCTTTCTTT. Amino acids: CASSLSRLSGVGNTEAFF.

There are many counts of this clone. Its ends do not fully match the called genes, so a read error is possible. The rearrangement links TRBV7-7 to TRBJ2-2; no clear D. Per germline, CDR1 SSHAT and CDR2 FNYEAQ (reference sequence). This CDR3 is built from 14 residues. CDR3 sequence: CASSLNTNTGELFF. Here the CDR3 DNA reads TGTGCTAGCAGCTTAAACACAAACACCGGGGAGCTGTTTTTT.

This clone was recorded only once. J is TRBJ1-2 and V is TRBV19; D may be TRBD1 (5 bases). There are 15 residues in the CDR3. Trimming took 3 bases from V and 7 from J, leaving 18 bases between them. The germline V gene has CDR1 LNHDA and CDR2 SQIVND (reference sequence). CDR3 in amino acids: CASSMGREIGAGYTF. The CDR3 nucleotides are TGTGCCAGTAGTATGGGCAGGGAGATCGGGGCTGGCTACACCTTC.

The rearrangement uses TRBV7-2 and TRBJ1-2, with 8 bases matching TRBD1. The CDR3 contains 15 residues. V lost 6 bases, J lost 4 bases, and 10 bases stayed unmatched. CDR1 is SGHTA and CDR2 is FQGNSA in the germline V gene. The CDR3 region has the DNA TGTGCCAGCAGTTCAGTCCAGGGGGCTCTCTATGGCTACACCTTC. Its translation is CASSSVQGALYGYTF.

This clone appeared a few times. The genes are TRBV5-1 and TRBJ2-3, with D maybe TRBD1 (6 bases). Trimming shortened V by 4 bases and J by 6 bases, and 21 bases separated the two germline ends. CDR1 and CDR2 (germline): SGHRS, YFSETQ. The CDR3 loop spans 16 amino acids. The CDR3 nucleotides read TGCGCCAGCAGCCCTGTGGGGGCAGGCGATTTCGATACGCAGTATTTT. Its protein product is CASSPVGAGDFDTQYF. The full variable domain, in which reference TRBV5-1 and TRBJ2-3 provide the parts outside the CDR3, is KAGVTQTPRYLIKTRGQQVTLSCSPISGHRSVSWYQQTPGQGLQFLFEYFSETQRNKGNFPGRFSGRQFSNSRSEMNVSTLELGDSALYLCASSPVGAGDFDTQYFGPGTRLTVL.

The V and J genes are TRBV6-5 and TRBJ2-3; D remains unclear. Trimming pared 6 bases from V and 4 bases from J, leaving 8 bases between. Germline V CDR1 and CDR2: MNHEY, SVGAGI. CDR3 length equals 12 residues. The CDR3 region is CASSSIPDTQYF. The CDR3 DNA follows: TGTGCCAGCAGCTCGATACCAGATACGCAGTATTTT.

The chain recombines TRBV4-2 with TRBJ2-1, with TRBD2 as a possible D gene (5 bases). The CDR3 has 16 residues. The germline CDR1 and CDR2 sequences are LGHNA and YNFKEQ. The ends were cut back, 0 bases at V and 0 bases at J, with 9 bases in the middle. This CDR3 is CASSQELRDSYNEQFF. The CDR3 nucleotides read TGTGCCAGCAGCCAAGAACTCCGGGACTCCTACAATGAGCAGTTCTTC.

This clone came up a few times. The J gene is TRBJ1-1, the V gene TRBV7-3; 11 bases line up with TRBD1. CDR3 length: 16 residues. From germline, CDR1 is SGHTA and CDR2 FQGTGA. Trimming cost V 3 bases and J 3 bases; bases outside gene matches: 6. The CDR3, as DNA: TGTGCCAGCAGCTTTGCAGGACAGGGGGCAGACACTGAAGCTTTCTTT. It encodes CASSFAGQGADTEAFF.

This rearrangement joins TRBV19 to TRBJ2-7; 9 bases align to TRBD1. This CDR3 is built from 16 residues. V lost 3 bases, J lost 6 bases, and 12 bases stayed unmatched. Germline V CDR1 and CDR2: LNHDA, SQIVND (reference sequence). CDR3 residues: CASSIISGQGLSEQYF. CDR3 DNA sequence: TGTGCCAGTAGTATCATATCGGGACAGGGATTGAGCGAGCAGTACTTC.

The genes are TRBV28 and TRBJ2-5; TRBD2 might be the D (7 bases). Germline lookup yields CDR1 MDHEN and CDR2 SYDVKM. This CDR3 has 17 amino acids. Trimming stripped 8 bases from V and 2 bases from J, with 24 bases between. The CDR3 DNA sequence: TGTGCCAGCCAAACCGCGTGGGGGGGCAGACGTCAAGAGACCCAGTACTTC. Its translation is CASQTAWGGRRQETQYF.

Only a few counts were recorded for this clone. CDR3 region: CASSPAGGSTDTQYF. The CDR3 DNA reads as TGTGCCAGCAGCCCGGCGGGGGGGAGCACAGATACGCAGTATTTT. V is TRBV5-4 and J is TRBJ2-3; 9 bases align to TRBD2. Germline values: CDR1 SGHNT, CDR2 YYREEE (reference sequence). The CDR3 has 15 residues. The junction had 3 bases not matched to a gene; V was cut back by 4 bases and J by 0 bases.